This T cell receptor (beta chain) derives from a study of beta chain features in type 1 diabetes (dated 2018 in TCRdb). Concerning the study at large: No differences in mean age, gender distribution, total cell number or subset yield were found between patients and healthy donors. Regulatory and stem cell-like memory subsets were isolated from only 8 patients and roughly eight healthy donors, whereas naive and central memory subsets came from all 28 donors. A total of some 110 million sorted cells were examined across all samples, and a strong correlation was observed between cell number per subset and RNA yield. The study compared the TCRB repertoires of sorted circulating CD4+ T cell subsets in recently diagnosed type 1 diabetes patients with those in matched healthy donors.

The CDR3 runs 12 amino acids, cysteine and phenylalanine included. The only DNA kept is the CDR3, 36 bases in frame from the first base. Reading the germline V gene (reference sequence) gives CDR1 GTSNPN and CDR2 SVGIG. The V end gives up 5 bases and the J end 2 bases, leaving 1 base in the junction not matched to a gene. This clone has only a few counts. Its target antigen remains unknown. No per-base quality is available; no much larger clone lies one base away. The sample holds other DNA sequences that translate to the same CDR3. The entire isolated RNA was reverse transcribed using the High Capacity cDNA Reverse Transcription Kit, and thus expressed TCRB transcripts were sequenced. Deep immunoSEQ sequencing was performed on naive, central memory and regulatory T cell samples, with an average of around 3.4 million total reads per sample. Sorted cells were lysed in RLT buffer, and RNA was extracted using DNase-treated RNeasy Micro or Mini kits according to cell number. Each cell subset was processed on its own to prevent cross-contamination, while patient and healthy donor samples were processed together. Using the immunoSEQ multiplex PCR, TCRB sequences were amplified from cDNA into 87-bp fragments spanning the CDR3 region. Amplicons were sequenced on the Illumina HiSeq platform. The original pipeline was this. Synthetic template baselines were used to correct PCR bias computationally, reads within Hamming distance 2 were collapsed together, and singletons that could not be merged were discarded. By aligning reads against IMGT, V, D and J genes, CDR3 length, and insertions or deletions at six rearrangement sites were assigned. Within each subset, clonotype counts were normalized to sorted cell number, after which true diversity and Gini coefficients were computed with the tcR R package. The overlap coefficient, calculated on TCRB nucleotide sequences, was used to measure repertoire sharing. Out-of-frame TCRB sequences from naive cells were analyzed to stand in for the pre-selection repertoire. TCRdb obtained this table from immuneACCESS and retained in-frame rearrangements with V and J assigned. These tables miss some clones; where compared with another copy, unresolved V genes account for less than half of the shortfall, and the remainder is unexplained. V, J and clone size are taken as reported in that table, and D and trimming were inferred from the DNA itself. Within this sample are about half a million clones, with 25% to 35% of them counted one time only. The ten largest clones take up almost 0.065% of the sample.

The research as a whole found: PCR may preferentially amplify shorter templates, but because patient and control samples were amplified and corrected together, any resulting skew would affect both groups equally. Sequencing cDNA rather than genomic DNA could over-represent highly expressing activated cells, although activation and CD3 levels did not differ between groups. In all four CD4+ subsets, TCRB CDR3 length was moderately but significantly shorter in type 1 diabetes patients. At VDJ recombination sites, patients with type 1 diabetes made fewer insertions and deleted more nucleotides, a pattern implying thymic rearrangement abnormalities. The naive, central memory and regulatory TCRB repertoires appeared to resemble one another more closely among patients than among healthy donors. Because the HLA sub-analyses included only small numbers of individuals, any influence of HLA type on TCRB rearrangement was left unresolved.

Each donor gave one peripheral blood draw, roughly 110 mL on average, collected into heparinised tubes. A BD FACSAria II was used to sort naive, central memory, regulatory and stem cell-like memory CD4+ T cells with a panel that included CD45RO, CCR7, CD25, CD127, CD95 and CD27. All sorted populations exceeded 98% purity. PBMCs were separated immediately by Lymphoprep density gradient centrifugation and were stained directly, without being cultured. Samples were stained and sorted in pairs, with one healthy donor and one patient per experiment, so that batch effects were minimized. This clonotype originated in a man aged 18 to 29 in good health. Rearrangement joined TRBV30 to TRBJ1-1; the junction holds 8 bases that match TRBD1. Sequencing used naive CD4+ T cells from blood. Per the publication, the cell subset or site label means: true naive CD4+ T cells. CDR3 loop: CAWGQGNTEAFF. The base sequence is TGTGCCTGGGGACAGGGCAACACTGAAGCTTTCTTT.